This T cell receptor (beta chain) is from a study of T cells in Graves' hyperthyroidism and ophthalmopathy. General study findings and limits: Clonotypes that were expanded in thyroid above 0.001 mostly appeared in blood too. Ophthalmopathy was model-predicted a median approximately six months pre-onset.

This CDR3 has 11 amino acids. Trimming took off 5 bases at V and 4 bases at J, with 9 bases between the two ends. Germline V gene data show CDR1 as SQVTM and CDR2 as ANQGSEA. The table lists this clonotype with a few counts. The antigen remains undetermined. From RNA transcripts, TCR beta CDR3 regions were amplified. HTBI primers were the set used in a first-round RT-PCR of the TCR CDR3. TCRdb recomputed calls from the multiplex PCR reads with MiXCR, one row per CDR3 protein. The data hold about 640,000 distinct CDR3 sequences, with under 25% observed a single time. The sequenced sample was blood. This chain joins TRBV29-1 and TRBJ2-7; D is perhaps TRBD1 (5 bases). The sequence was collected from a man aged 30 to 39 with Graves' ophthalmopathy. In nucleotides, the CDR3 is TGCAGCGTTTATCAGGGTTACGAGCAGTACTTC. The encoded protein is CSVYQGYEQYF.